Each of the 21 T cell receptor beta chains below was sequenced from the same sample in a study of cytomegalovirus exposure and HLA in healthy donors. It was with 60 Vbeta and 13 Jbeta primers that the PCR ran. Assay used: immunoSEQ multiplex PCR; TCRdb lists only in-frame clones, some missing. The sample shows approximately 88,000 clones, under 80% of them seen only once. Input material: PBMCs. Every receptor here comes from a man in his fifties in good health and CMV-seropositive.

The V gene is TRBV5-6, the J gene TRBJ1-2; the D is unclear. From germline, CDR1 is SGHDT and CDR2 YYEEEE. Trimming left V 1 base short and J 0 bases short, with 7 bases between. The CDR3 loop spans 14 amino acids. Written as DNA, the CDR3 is TGTGCCAGCAGCTTGTCCCGGGCTAACTATGGCTACACCTTC. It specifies CASSLSRANYGYTF.

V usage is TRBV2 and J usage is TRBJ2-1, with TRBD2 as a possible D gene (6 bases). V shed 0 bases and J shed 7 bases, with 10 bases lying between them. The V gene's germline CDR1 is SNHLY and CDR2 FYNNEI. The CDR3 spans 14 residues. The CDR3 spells CASSEARLANEQFF. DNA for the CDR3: TGTGCCAGCAGTGAAGCGAGGCTAGCGAATGAGCAGTTCTTC.

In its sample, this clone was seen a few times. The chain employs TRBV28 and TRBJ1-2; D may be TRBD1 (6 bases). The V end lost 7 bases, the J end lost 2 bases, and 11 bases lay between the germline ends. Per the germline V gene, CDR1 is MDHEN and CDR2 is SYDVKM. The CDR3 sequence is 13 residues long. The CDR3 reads CASTGHQNYGYTF. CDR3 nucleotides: TGTGCCAGCACGGGACACCAAAACTATGGCTACACCTTC.

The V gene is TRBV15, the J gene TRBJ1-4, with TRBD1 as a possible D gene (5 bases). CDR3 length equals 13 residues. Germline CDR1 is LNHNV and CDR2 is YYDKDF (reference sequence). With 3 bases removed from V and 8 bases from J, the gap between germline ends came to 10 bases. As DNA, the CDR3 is TGTGCCACCAGCAGTGCAACAGGAGAAAAACTGTTTTTT. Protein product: CATSSATGEKLFF.

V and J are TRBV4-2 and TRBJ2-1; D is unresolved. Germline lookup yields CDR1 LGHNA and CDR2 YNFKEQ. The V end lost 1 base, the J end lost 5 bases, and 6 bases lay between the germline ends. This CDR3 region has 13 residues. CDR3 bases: TGTGCCAGCAGCCAAGTGGGCCACAATGAGCAGTTCTTC. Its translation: CASSQVGHNEQFF.

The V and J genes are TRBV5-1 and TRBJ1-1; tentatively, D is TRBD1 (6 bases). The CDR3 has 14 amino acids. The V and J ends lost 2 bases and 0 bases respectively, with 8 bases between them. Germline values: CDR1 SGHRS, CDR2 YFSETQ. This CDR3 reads CASSLTGLNTEAFF. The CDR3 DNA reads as TGCGCCAGCAGCTTAACAGGGCTGAACACTGAAGCTTTCTTT.

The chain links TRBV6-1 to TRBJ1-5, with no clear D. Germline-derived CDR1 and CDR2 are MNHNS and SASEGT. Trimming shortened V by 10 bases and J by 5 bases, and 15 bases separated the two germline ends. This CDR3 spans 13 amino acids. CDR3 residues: CATRVSIDQPQHF. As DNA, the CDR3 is TGTGCCACCAGAGTTAGTATCGATCAGCCCCAGCATTTT.

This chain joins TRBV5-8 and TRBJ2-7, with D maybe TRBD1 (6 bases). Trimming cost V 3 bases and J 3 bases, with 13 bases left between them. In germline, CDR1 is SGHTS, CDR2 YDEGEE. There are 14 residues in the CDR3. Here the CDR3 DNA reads TGTGCCAGCAGCTCCTACAGGGATTACTACGAGCAGTACTTC. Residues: CASSSYRDYYEQYF.

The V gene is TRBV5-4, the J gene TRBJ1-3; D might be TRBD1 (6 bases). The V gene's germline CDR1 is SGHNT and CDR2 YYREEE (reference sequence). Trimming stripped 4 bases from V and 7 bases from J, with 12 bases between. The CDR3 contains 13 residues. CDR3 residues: CASSLDQGNTIYF. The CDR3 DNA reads TGTGCCAGCAGCCTAGACCAGGGGAACACCATATATTTT.

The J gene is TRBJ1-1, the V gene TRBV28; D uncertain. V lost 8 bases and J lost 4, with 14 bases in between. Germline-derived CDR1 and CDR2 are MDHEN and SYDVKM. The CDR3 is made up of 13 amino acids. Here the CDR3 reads CASATLRPTEAFF. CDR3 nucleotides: TGTGCCAGCGCAACACTCAGGCCCACTGAAGCTTTCTTT.

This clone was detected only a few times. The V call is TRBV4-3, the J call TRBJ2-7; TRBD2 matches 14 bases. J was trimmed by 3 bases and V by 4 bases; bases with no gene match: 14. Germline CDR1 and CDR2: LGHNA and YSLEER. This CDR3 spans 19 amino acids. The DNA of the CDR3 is TGCGCCAGCAGCCCCCGGACTAGCGGGGGGCTTGGGCGTAGCTACGAGCAGTACTTC. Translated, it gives CASSPRTSGGLGRSYEQYF.

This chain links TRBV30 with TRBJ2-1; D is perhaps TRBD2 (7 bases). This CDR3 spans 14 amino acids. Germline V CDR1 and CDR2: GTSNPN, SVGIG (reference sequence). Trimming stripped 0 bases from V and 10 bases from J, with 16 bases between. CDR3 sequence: CAWSVGGGAEEQFF. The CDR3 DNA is TGTGCCTGGAGTGTGGGAGGGGGGGCTGAGGAGCAGTTCTTC.

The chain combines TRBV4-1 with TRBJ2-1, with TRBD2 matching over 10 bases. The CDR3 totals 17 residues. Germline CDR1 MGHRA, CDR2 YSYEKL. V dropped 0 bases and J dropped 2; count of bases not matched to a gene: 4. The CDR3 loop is CASSQEWLAGAYNEQFF. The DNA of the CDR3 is TGCGCCAGCAGCCAAGAATGGCTAGCGGGGGCCTACAATGAGCAGTTCTTC.

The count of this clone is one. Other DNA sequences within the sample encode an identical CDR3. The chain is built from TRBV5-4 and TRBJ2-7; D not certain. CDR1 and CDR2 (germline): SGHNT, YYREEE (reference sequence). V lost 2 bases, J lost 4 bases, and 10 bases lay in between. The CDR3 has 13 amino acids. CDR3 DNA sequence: TGTGCCAGCAGCTTCGAGCGAAGTTACGAGCAGTACTTC. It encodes CASSFERSYEQYF.

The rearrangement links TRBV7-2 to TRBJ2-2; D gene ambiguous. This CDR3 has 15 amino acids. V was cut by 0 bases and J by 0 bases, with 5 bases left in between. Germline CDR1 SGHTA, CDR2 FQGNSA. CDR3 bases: TGTGCCAGCAGCTTAGCAGAGGCGAACACCGGGGAGCTGTTTTTT. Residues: CASSLAEANTGELFF. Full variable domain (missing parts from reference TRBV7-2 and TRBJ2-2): GAGVSQSPSNKVTEKGKDVELRCDPISGHTALYWYRQSLGQGLEFLIYFQGNSAPDKSGLPSDRFSAERTGGSVSTLTIQRTQQEDSAVYLCASSLAEANTGELFFGEGSRLTVL.

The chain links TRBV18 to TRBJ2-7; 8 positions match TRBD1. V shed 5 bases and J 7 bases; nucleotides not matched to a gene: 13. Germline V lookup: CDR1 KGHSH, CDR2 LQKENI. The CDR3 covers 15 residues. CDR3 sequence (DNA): TGTGCCAGCTCAGCCCTGACAGGGGTAAAGGGGGAGCAGTACTTC. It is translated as CASSALTGVKGEQYF.

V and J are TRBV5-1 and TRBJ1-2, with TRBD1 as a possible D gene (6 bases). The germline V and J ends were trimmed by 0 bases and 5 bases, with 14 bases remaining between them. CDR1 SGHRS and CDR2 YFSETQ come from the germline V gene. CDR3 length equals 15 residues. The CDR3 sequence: CASSLGTASLYGYTF. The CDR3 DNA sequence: TGCGCCAGCAGCTTGGGGACAGCGTCGCTTTATGGCTACACCTTC. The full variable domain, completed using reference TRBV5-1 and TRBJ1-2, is KAGVTQTPRYLIKTRGQQVTLSCSPISGHRSVSWYQQTPGQGLQFLFEYFSETQRNKGNFPGRFSGRQFSNSRSEMNVSTLELGDSALYLCASSLGTASLYGYTFGSGTRLTVV.

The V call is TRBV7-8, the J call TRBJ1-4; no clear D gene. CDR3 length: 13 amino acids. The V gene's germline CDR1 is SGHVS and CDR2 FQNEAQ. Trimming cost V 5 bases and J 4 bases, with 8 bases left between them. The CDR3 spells CASSRRSNEKLFF. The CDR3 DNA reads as TGTGCCAGCAGCCGCCGCAGTAATGAAAAACTGTTTTTT.

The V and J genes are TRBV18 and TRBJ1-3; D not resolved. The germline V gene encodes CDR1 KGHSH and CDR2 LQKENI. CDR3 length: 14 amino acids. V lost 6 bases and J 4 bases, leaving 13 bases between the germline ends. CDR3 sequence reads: CASSRLEEGNTIYF. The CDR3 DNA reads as TGTGCCAGCTCCAGACTCGAGGAGGGAAACACCATATATTTT.

The CDR3: CASSPPRLGQGASEKLFF. The CDR3, as DNA: TGTGCCAGCAGCCCGCCAAGATTAGGACAGGGGGCCAGTGAAAAACTGTTTTTT. The chain carries TRBV7-9 and TRBJ1-4; TRBD1 agrees at 11 bases. Trimming cost V 5 bases and J 7 bases; bases outside gene matches: 15. The CDR3 consists of 18 residues. Germline assignment: CDR1 SEHNR and CDR2 FQNEAQ (reference sequence).

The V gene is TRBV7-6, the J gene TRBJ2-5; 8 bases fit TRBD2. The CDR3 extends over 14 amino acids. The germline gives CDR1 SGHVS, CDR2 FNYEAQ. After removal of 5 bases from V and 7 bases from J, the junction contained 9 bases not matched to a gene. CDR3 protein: CASSVGLVDVTQYF. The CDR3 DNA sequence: TGTGCCAGCAGCGTGGGACTAGTCGATGTGACCCAGTACTTC.